The 20 T cell receptor beta chains below come from one sample, sequenced in a study of blood T cells in healthy people across ages. A second 7 to 11 cycle PCR used barcoded and J-beta primers. One entry per CDR3 protein, called by TCRdb with MiXCR from the 5' RACE reads. The sample lists about 830,000 distinct CDR3 sequences; about 62% were seen once. The sample comprised blood. These receptors were taken from a man aged 25 to 45 in good health.

A few counts support this clonotype. V is TRBV9 and J is TRBJ1-4; tentative D call: TRBD1 (5 bases). Deletions cut 0 bases from V and 8 bases from J, with 14 bases between. The CDR3 is 15 residues long. Germline assignment: CDR1 SGDLS and CDR2 YYNGEE. CDR3 loop: CASSVAGGIREKLFF. CDR3 in DNA: TGTGCCAGCAGCGTAGCTGGGGGGATCCGCGAAAAACTGTTTTTT.

The CDR3 DNA follows: TGTGCCAGCAGTTACTCCAGCATGGGGCGATGGGAGACCCAGTACTTC. This translates into CASSYSSMGRWETQYF. The chain recombines TRBV6-2 or TRBV6-3 with TRBJ2-5; the D gene is possibly TRBD1 (5 bases). Trimming cost V 0 bases and J 5 bases, with 16 bases left between them. CDR3 length: 16 amino acids. CDR1 and CDR2 (germline): MNHEY, SVGEGT.

This clonotype was seen a few times. The gene calls are TRBV7-8 and TRBJ1-5, with 7 bases matching TRBD1. Germline V lookup: CDR1 SGHVS, CDR2 FQNEAQ. Germline trimming cut 6 bases from V and 0 bases from J; bases unmatched to any gene: 8. CDR3 size: 16 residues. The CDR3 bases are TGTGCCAGCAGAGTTACAGGGGAACCTAGCAATCAGCCCCAGCATTTT. Protein sequence: CASRVTGEPSNQPQHF.

Only one count was recorded for this clonotype. The chain uses TRBV29-1 and TRBJ1-5, with D uncertain. Germline V gene lookup returns CDR1 SQVTM and CDR2 ANQGSEA. The length of the CDR3 is 13 residues. V dropped 7 bases and J dropped 5 bases, with 15 bases sitting between them. CDR3 sequence reads: CSAGLGVDQPQHF. The CDR3 DNA sequence: TGCAGCGCCGGACTGGGAGTGGATCAGCCCCAGCATTTT.

This clonotype was recorded a few times. The chain is built from TRBV20-1 and TRBJ2-1; 9 nucleotides align to TRBD2. The CDR3 is 19 amino acids. The V gene's germline CDR1 is DFQATT and CDR2 SNEGSKA (reference sequence). V trimming: 5 bases; J trimming: 0 bases; junction bases outside the gene matches: 17. The CDR3 DNA sequence: TGCAGTGCTCCTTCCTTAGCGGGGGCCCAAACAAGCTCCTACAATGAGCAGTTCTTC. This encodes CSAPSLAGAQTSSYNEQFF.

The V call is TRBV20-1, the J call TRBJ2-2; 11 nucleotides match TRBD2. Germline V CDR1 and CDR2: DFQATT, SNEGSKA (reference sequence). CDR3 length: 17 amino acids. Trimming removed 3 bases from V and 3 bases from J; junction bases left unmatched: 9. Written as DNA, the CDR3 is TGCAGTGCTAGGCTTAGCGGGGGGGCCGGGGACACCGGGGAGCTGTTTTTT. It codes for CSARLSGGAGDTGELFF.

This clonotype appeared a few times. CDR3 sequence reads: CASSLDSGSIYNEQFF. The CDR3 coding sequence is TGTGCCAGCAGCTTGGATAGCGGGAGCATCTACAATGAGCAGTTCTTC. The genes are TRBV5-6 and TRBJ2-1; TRBD2 matches 9 bases. V gave up 0 bases and J gave up 3 bases; unmatched junction bases: 4. Per the germline V gene, CDR1 is SGHDT and CDR2 is YYEEEE. CDR3 length: 16 amino acids.

The chain links TRBV9 to TRBJ2-6; TRBD1 agrees at 7 bases. The CDR3 has 19 amino acids. CDR1 is SGDLS, CDR2 YYNGEE, per germline. V was pared by 3 bases and J by 0 bases, with 12 bases of the junction left unmatched. CDR3 loop: CASSDRQGDLNSGANVLTF. In DNA form, the CDR3 reads TGTGCCAGCAGCGACAGACAGGGCGACCTGAACTCTGGGGCCAACGTCCTGACTTTC.

The chain uses TRBV4-2 and TRBJ2-1, with D unresolved. Germline V gives CDR1 LGHNA, CDR2 YNFKEQ. V dropped 3 bases and J dropped 4 bases, with 10 bases sitting between them. CDR3 length equals 14 residues. CDR3 DNA sequence: TGTGCCAGCAGCCATATCGGAGCGTACAATGAGCAGTTCTTC. Translated: CASSHIGAYNEQFF.

This clonotype came up a few times. The gene calls are TRBV20-1 and TRBJ2-7; D may be TRBD2 (8 bases). Germline CDR1 reads DFQATT; CDR2 reads SNEGSKA (reference sequence). With 4 bases removed from V and 0 bases from J, the gap between germline ends came to 13 bases. The CDR3 sequence is 14 residues long. Written as DNA, the CDR3 is TGCAGTGCTAAGACAGGGACTAGCTCCTACGAGCAGTACTTC. Protein product: CSAKTGTSSYEQYF.

The V call is TRBV30, the J call TRBJ1-2; 8 bases map to TRBD1. This CDR3 has 14 residues. Per germline, CDR1 GTSNPN and CDR2 SVGIG (reference sequence). In nucleotides, the CDR3 is TGTGCTGGAGTTATCCCGGACAGGGAGCATGGCTACACCTTC. Encoded protein: CAGVIPDREHGYTF.

This chain links TRBV6-6 with TRBJ2-4; 8 bases fit TRBD2. Germline assignment: CDR1 MNHNY and CDR2 SVGAGI (reference sequence). Trimming cost V 2 bases and J 8 bases; bases outside gene matches: 8. This CDR3 contains 15 residues. CDR3 residues: CASSYMGLGGDIQYF. CDR3 bases: TGTGCCAGCAGTTACATGGGACTAGGAGGCGACATTCAGTACTTC.

The V call is TRBV20-1, the J call TRBJ2-1; TRBD1 matches 11 bases. The germline V gene has CDR1 DFQATT and CDR2 SNEGSKA (reference sequence). The CDR3 has 13 amino acids. The J segment lost 6 bases and the V segment lost 8 bases, leaving 6 bases of the junction unmatched. This CDR3 reads CSPGGQGGNEQFF. The CDR3 nucleotides read TGCAGTCCCGGGGGACAGGGGGGCAATGAGCAGTTCTTC.

This chain connects TRBV20-1 to TRBJ1-5; D is unclear. V was clipped by 2 bases and J by 3 bases, with 14 bases between them. This CDR3 spans 15 amino acids. CDR1 and CDR2 from the germline V gene are DFQATT and SNEGSKA (reference sequence). The CDR3 DNA follows: TGCAGTGCTAGAACTGGATACCTGACCAATCAGCCCCAGCATTTT. It is translated as CSARTGYLTNQPQHF.

The rearrangement uses TRBV15 and TRBJ2-1; D could derive from TRBD1 or TRBD2 (6 bases each). V was trimmed by 5 bases and J by 9 bases, leaving 14 bases between them. Germline values: CDR1 LNHNV, CDR2 YYDKDF (reference sequence). The CDR3 is 13 amino acids. CDR3 amino acids: CATSGPRGLEQFF. The CDR3 coding sequence is TGTGCCACCAGCGGACCCCGGGGGCTTGAGCAGTTCTTC.

The rearrangement joins TRBV7-7 to TRBJ2-5; possibly TRBD1 for D (6 bases). V was trimmed by 8 bases and J by 5 bases, leaving 18 bases between them. The CDR3 contains 14 residues. Germline V lookup: CDR1 SSHAT, CDR2 FNYEAQ (reference sequence). The CDR3 loop reads CASGLPGQGETQYF. In nucleotides, the CDR3 is TGTGCCAGCGGTCTACCGGGGCAGGGGGAGACCCAGTACTTC.

The chain links TRBV7-9 to TRBJ2-3; the D is unclear. Deletions cut 2 bases from V and 4 bases from J, with 7 bases between. Germline V gives CDR1 SEHNR, CDR2 FQNEAQ (reference sequence). This CDR3 comprises 13 residues. For the CDR3, the DNA is TGTGCCAGCAGCTTAAGTAACGCAGATACGCAGTATTTT. Translation gives CASSLSNADTQYF.

The chain uses TRBV25-1 and TRBJ2-6; the D gene could be TRBD1 or TRBD2 (6 bases each). This CDR3 is 16 amino acids long. The V and J ends lost 3 bases and 4 bases respectively, with 13 bases between them. CDR1 is MGHDK, CDR2 SYGVNS, per germline. The CDR3 nucleotides are TGTGCCAGCAGTGAGCCGGGGGACATAGGGGCCAACGTCCTGACTTTC. Protein product: CASSEPGDIGANVLTF.

This clonotype has just one count. One end of the junction varies from germline; a read error may be responsible. The chain is built from TRBV2 and TRBJ2-4; D might be TRBD1 (6 bases). The CDR3 consists of 15 residues. Germline CDR1 SNHLY, CDR2 FYNNEI. The CDR3 loop reads CASSPQGLAKKIQYF. CDR3 DNA sequence: TGTGCCAGCAGTCCCCAGGGGTTAGCCAAAAAGATTCAGTACTTC. The variable domain in full, completed from reference TRBV2 and TRBJ2-4, reads EPEVTQTPSHQVTQMGQEVILRCVPISNHLYFYWYRQILGQKVEFLVSFYNNEISEKSEIFDDQFSVERPDGSNFTLKIRSTKLEDSAMYFCASSPQGLAKKIQYFGAGTRLSVL.

This clonotype was counted once. A single base separates this from a much larger clone, so it may be a read error. This chain connects TRBV10-3 to TRBJ1-5, with 12 bases fitting TRBD1. The CDR3 runs to 16 residues. V lost 2 bases to trimming and J lost 7 bases; unmatched junction nucleotides: 6. CDR1 is ENHRY and CDR2 is SYGVKD in the germline V gene. The CDR3 DNA is TGTGCCATCAGTGAGGGGACAGGGGGCTCAATACAGCCCCAGCATTTT. It encodes CAISEGTGGSIQPQHF.